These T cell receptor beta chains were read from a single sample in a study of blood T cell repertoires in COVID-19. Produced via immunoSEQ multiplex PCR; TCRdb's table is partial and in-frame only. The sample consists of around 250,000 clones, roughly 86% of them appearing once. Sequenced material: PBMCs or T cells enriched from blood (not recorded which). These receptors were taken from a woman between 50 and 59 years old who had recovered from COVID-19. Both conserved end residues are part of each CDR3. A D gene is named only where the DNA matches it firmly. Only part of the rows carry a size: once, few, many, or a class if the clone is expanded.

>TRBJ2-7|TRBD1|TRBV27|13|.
CASSPGTAYEQYF
TGTGCCAGCAGTCCCGGGACAGCTTACGAGCAGTACTTC
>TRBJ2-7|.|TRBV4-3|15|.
CASSQFASAAYEQYF
TGCGCCAGCAGCCAATTCGCTAGCGCCGCCTACGAGCAGTACTTC
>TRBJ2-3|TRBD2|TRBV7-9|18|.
CASSLRDLGLAGTDTQYF
TGTGCCAGCAGTTTAAGGGACCTAGGACTAGCAGGGACAGATACGCAGTATTTT
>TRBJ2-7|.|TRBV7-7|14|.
CASSLRGTVYEQYF
TGTGCTAGCAGCCTCAGGGGTACGGTCTACGAGCAGTACTTC
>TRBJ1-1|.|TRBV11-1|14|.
CASSLSILNTEAFF
TGTGCCAGCAGCTTATCTATTCTGAACACTGAAGCTTTCTTT
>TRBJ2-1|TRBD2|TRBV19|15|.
CASSPLAGGLNEQFF
TGTGCCAGTAGCCCCCTAGCGGGAGGGCTGAATGAGCAGTTCTTC
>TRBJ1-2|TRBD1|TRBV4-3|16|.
CASSQDWTGPNYGYTF
TGCGCCAGCAGCCAAGATTGGACAGGGCCTAACTATGGCTACACCTTC
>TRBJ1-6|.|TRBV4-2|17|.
CASSQALREGRNSPLHF
TGTGCCAGCAGCCAAGCCTTGCGGGAAGGTCGTAATTCACCCCTCCACTTT
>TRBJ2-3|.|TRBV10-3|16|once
CAIRIETGGRTDTQYF
TGTGCCATCAGGATCGAGACAGGCGGTCGTACAGATACGCAGTATTTT
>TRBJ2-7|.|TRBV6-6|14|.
CASSYPAPQGEQYF
TGTGCCAGCAGTTACCCGGCCCCTCAGGGTGAGCAGTACTTC
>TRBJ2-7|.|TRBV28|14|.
CASSSWDSRWEQYF
TGTGCCAGCAGTTCTTGGGACTCCCGGTGGGAGCAGTACTTC
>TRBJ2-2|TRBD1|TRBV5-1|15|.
CASSYRQGDTGELFF
TGCGCCAGCAGCTACCGACAGGGTGACACCGGGGAGCTGTTTTTT
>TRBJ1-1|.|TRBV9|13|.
CASSIQGDTEAFF
TGTGCCAGCAGCATTCAGGGTGACACTGAAGCTTTCTTT
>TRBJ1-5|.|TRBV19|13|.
CASRQGRDQPQHF
TGTGCCAGTAGACAGGGAAGGGATCAGCCCCAGCATTTT
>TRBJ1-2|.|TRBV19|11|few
CASNGGTGYTF
TGTGCCAGTAATGGCGGAACTGGCTACACCTTC
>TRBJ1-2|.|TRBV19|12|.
CASSTTGYGYTF
TGTGCCAGTAGTACCACAGGGTATGGCTACACCTTC
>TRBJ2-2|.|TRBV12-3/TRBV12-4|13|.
CASSMRNTGELFF
TGTGCCAGCAGTATGCGGAACACCGGGGAGCTGTTTTTT
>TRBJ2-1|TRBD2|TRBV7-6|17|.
CASSPEPSGSSIDEQFF
TGTGCCAGCAGCCCGGAGCCTAGCGGGAGCAGTATCGATGAGCAGTTCTTC
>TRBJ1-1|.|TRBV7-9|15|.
CASSPRQEMNTEAFF
TGTGCCAGCAGCCCCCGACAGGAGATGAACACTGAAGCTTTCTTT
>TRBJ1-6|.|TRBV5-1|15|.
CASSPDTGSGSPLHF
TGCGCCAGCAGCCCCGACACAGGGTCGGGTTCACCCCTCCACTTT
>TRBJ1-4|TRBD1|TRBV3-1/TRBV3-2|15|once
CASSQSRDSNEKLFF
TGTGCCAGCAGCCAAAGCCGGGACAGTAATGAAAAACTGTTTTTT
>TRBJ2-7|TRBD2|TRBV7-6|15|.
CASSPGTSGSYEQYF
TGTGCCAGCAGCCCCGGGACTAGCGGGAGTTACGAGCAGTACTTC
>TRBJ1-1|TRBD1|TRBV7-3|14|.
CASSLGQLNTEAFF
TGTGCCAGCAGCCTGGGACAGTTGAACACTGAAGCTTTCTTT
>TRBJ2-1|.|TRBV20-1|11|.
CSARASVEQFF
TGCAGTGCTAGGGCTAGCGTTGAGCAGTTCTTC
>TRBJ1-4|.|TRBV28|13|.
CASSSGLGEKLFF
TGTGCCAGCAGTTCAGGACTTGGTGAAAAACTGTTTTTT
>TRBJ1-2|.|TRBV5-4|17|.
CASSLPAVGSGLYGYTF
TGTGCCAGCAGCTTGCCGGCTGTTGGGTCAGGGCTCTATGGCTACACCTTC
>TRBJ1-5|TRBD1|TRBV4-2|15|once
CASSQEGTDDQPQHF
TGTGCCAGCAGCCAAGAGGGGACAGACGATCAGCCCCAGCATTTT
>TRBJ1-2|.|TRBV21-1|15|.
CASSKEGNKYYGYTF
TGTGCCAGCAGCAAAGAGGGGAATAAGTACTATGGCTACACCTTC
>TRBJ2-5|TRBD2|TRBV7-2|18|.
CASSPRQPLAGVGETQYF
TGTGCCAGCAGCCCCCGACAGCCTCTAGCGGGAGTGGGAGAGACCCAGTACTTC
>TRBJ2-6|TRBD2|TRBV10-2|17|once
CASSVLAGGSGANVLTF
TGCGCCAGCAGTGTCCTAGCGGGGGGCTCTGGGGCCAACGTCCTGACTTTC
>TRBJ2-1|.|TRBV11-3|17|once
CASSLGGGDSSYNEQFF
TGTGCCAGCAGCTTAGGCGGAGGAGACTCCTCCTACAATGAGCAGTTCTTC
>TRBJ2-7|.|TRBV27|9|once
CAIEYEQYF
TGTGCCATCGAGTACGAGCAGTACTTC
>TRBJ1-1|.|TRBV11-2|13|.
CASSYSRDTEAFF
TGTGCCAGCAGCTACTCCCGGGACACTGAAGCTTTCTTT
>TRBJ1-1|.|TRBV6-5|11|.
CASKQAVEAFF
TGTGCCAGCAAACAGGCCGTTGAAGCTTTCTTT
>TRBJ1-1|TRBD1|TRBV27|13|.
CASSMTGFTEAFF
TGTGCCAGCAGTATGACAGGGTTCACTGAAGCTTTCTTT
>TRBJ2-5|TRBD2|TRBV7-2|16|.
CASSDGTSGRGETQYF
TGTGCCAGCAGCGACGGGACTAGCGGGAGAGGAGAGACCCAGTACTTC
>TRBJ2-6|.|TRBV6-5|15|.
CASSYEALGANVLTF
TGTGCCAGCAGTTACGAGGCGCTCGGGGCCAACGTCCTGACTTTC
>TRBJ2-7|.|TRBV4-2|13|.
CASSQAGNDEQYF
TGTGCCAGCAGCCAAGCAGGGAATGACGAGCAGTACTTC
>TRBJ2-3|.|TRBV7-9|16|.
CASRYRDTSSTDTQYF
TGTGCCAGCAGATACCGGGACACTTCTAGCACAGATACGCAGTATTTT
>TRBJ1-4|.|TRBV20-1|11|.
CSARLEEKLFF
TGCAGTGCCCGGCTAGAGGAAAAACTGTTTTTT
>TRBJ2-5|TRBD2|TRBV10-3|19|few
CAISESGRAIGRKQETQYF
TGTGCCATCAGTGAGTCGGGTAGGGCTATCGGGAGGAAACAAGAGACCCAGTACTTC
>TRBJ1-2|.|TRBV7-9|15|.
CASSRIGQIKYGYTF
TGTGCCAGCAGCCGAATCGGACAGATTAAATATGGCTACACCTTC
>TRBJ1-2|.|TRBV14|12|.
CASSQRGTGYTF
TGTGCCAGCAGCCAAAGGGGCACCGGCTACACCTTC
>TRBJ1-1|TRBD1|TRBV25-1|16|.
CASSDSTRGFDTEAFF
TGTGCCAGCAGTGACTCGACCAGGGGGTTTGACACTGAAGCTTTCTTT
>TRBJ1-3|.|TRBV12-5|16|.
CASGLVLRDPGNTIYF
TGTGCTAGTGGTTTGGTTCTTCGGGATCCTGGAAACACCATATATTTT